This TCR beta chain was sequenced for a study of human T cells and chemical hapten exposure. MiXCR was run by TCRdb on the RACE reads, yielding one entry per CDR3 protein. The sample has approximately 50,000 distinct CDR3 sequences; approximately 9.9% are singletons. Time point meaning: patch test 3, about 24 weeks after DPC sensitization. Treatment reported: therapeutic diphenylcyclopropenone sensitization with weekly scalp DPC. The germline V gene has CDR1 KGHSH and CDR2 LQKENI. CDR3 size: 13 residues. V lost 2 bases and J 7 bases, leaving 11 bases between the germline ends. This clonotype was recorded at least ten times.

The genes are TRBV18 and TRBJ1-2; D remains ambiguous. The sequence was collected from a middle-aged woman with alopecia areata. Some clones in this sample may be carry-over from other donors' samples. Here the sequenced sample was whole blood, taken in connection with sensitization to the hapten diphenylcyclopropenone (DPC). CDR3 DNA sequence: TGTGCCAGCTCACCAGGAGGAGTCGGTGGCTACACCTTC. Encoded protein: CASSPGGVGGYTF.